Listed here are 17 T cell receptor beta chains from one sample, sequenced in a study of shared clonotypes between healthy human individuals. TCRdb's table, derived via immunoSEQ multiplex PCR, lists solely in-frame clones and lacks some. The sample records nearly 600,000 clones, over 95% being singletons. The naive CD8 fraction comprised CD45RO-negative cells positively selected for CCR7 and excluded terminally differentiated effector memory CD45RA+ cells. The material sequenced was naive CD8+ T cells sorted from blood. The receptors were gathered from a woman in her twenties or thirties in good health.

V is TRBV4-1 and J is TRBJ2-7; 14 bases match TRBD2. V lost 5 bases to trimming and J lost 2 bases; unmatched junction nucleotides: 2. This CDR3 contains 15 residues. CDR1 is MGHRA and CDR2 is YSYEKL in the germline V gene. The CDR3 nucleotides read TGCGCCAGCAGCTGGGGACTAGCGGGAGCCTACGAGCAGTACTTC. Translation gives CASSWGLAGAYEQYF.

This clone was recorded once. The chain recombines TRBV11-2 with TRBJ2-1; 9 bases agree with TRBD1. V shed 1 base, J shed 8 bases, and the junction held 6 bases outside the gene matches. CDR3 length equals 15 residues. Germline loops: CDR1 SGHAT, CDR2 FQNNGV. Here the CDR3 DNA reads TGTGCCAGCAGCTTAGCCGGGACAGGGATGGATGAGCAGTTCTTC. This gives the protein CASSLAGTGMDEQFF.

The gene calls are TRBV7-4 and TRBJ1-2; D uncertain. The germline gives CDR1 SGHVT, CDR2 SQSDAQ. The ends were cut back, 8 bases at V and 4 bases at J, with 11 bases in the middle. The CDR3 totals 12 residues. CDR3 residues: CASARKTYGYTF. As DNA, the CDR3 is TGTGCCAGCGCTCGAAAGACCTATGGCTACACCTTC. Supplemented by reference TRBV7-4 and TRBJ1-2, the full variable domain reads GAGVSQSPRYKVAKRGRDVALRCDSISGHVTLYWYRQTLGQGSEVLTYSQSDAQRDKSGRPSGRFSAERPERSVSTLKIQRTEQGDSAVYLCASARKTYGYTFGSGTRLTVV.

This clone was recorded only once. The genes are TRBV27 and TRBJ2-7; D is perhaps TRBD2 (6 bases). The CDR3 covers 11 residues. CDR1 is MNHEY and CDR2 is SMNVEV in the germline V gene (reference sequence). Trimming cost V 10 bases and J 5 bases, with 12 bases left between them. The CDR3 spells CATGSWHEQYF. CDR3 in DNA: TGTGCCACCGGGAGTTGGCACGAGCAGTACTTC.

For this clone: Other DNA variants within this sample encode the same CDR3. J is TRBJ1-3 and V is TRBV28; TRBD1 might be the D (6 bases). CDR1 MDHEN and CDR2 SYDVKM come from the germline V gene. Trimming stripped 5 bases from V and 7 bases from J, with 12 bases between. The CDR3 totals 13 residues. The CDR3 region has the DNA TGTGCCAGCAGTCCACAGGGAGGGAACACCATATATTTT. It encodes CASSPQGGNTIYF.

This clone was seen a single time. V is TRBV28 and J is TRBJ1-2, with a weak D call TRBD1 (5 bases). CDR3 length: 14 amino acids. V shed 6 bases and J shed 4 bases, with 15 bases lying between them. Germline lookup yields CDR1 MDHEN and CDR2 SYDVKM. The CDR3 sequence: CASRPPDRPYGYTF. The CDR3 region has the DNA TGTGCCAGCAGGCCTCCCGACAGACCCTATGGCTACACCTTC.

The CDR3 nucleotides read TGTGCCAGCAGGGTTGATGGGACTAGCGGGTACGAGCAGTACTTC. Translating it yields CASRVDGTSGYEQYF. The chain carries TRBV28 and TRBJ2-7; 12 bases are a match to TRBD2. Germline CDR1 and CDR2: MDHEN and SYDVKM. J gave up 4 bases and V 6 bases, and 7 bases lay outside the gene matches. CDR3 length: 15 amino acids.

This chain connects TRBV5-6 to TRBJ2-7; 10 bases agree with TRBD1. Germline V CDR1 and CDR2: SGHDT, YYEEEE. The CDR3 is 15 residues long. The V segment lost 4 bases and the J segment 2 bases; nucleotides outside the gene matches: 6. The CDR3 DNA sequence: TGTGCCAGCAGCGGAGCCGGGACAGGGGCCTACGAGCAGTACTTC. The encoded protein is CASSGAGTGAYEQYF.

The CDR3 sequence: CASSLDGGSATQYF. As DNA, the CDR3 is TGTGCCAGCAGCTTAGACGGGGGGAGCGCTACGCAGTATTTT. The genes are TRBV11-2 and TRBJ2-3, with 7 bases lining up with TRBD2. V lost 0 bases and J lost 8; bases outside the gene matches: 5. The CDR3 totals 14 residues. CDR1 and CDR2 from the germline V gene are SGHAT and FQNNGV.

This chain connects TRBV19 to TRBJ1-5; D gene ambiguous. The ends were cut back, 8 bases at V and 1 base at J, with 9 bases in the middle. CDR3 length: 13 amino acids. Germline V lookup: CDR1 LNHDA, CDR2 SQIVND (reference sequence). CDR3 coding DNA: TGTGCCAGTGGGGTCTTCAGCAATCAGCCCCAGCATTTT. Its protein product is CASGVFSNQPQHF. Together with reference TRBV19 and TRBJ1-5, the CDR3 gives the full variable domain: DGGITQSPKYLFRKEGQNVTLSCEQNLNHDAMYWYRQDPGQGLRLIYYSQIVNDFQKGDIAEGYSVSREKKESFPLTVTSAQKNPTAFYLCASGVFSNQPQHFGDGTRLSIL.

The chain couples TRBV4-1 to TRBJ2-5, with TRBD1 identical over 7 bases. Trimming removed 0 bases from V and 5 bases from J; junction bases left unmatched: 6. The V gene's germline CDR1 is MGHRA and CDR2 YSYEKL. The CDR3 extends over 15 amino acids. CDR3 in DNA: TGCGCCAGCAGCCAAGACCTCACAGGGGCGGAGACCCAGTACTTC. Protein sequence: CASSQDLTGAETQYF.

The rearrangement links TRBV5-1 to TRBJ2-1; D may be TRBD1 or TRBD2 (5 bases each). There are 16 residues in the CDR3. Germline loops: CDR1 SGHRS, CDR2 YFSETQ. The V end lost 4 bases, the J end lost 4 bases, and 18 bases lay between the germline ends. For the CDR3, the DNA is TGCGCCAGCAGCGCGAAAGCCGGGACGACATACAATGAGCAGTTCTTC. It specifies CASSAKAGTTYNEQFF. Drawing the rest from reference TRBV5-1 and TRBJ2-1, the complete variable domain is KAGVTQTPRYLIKTRGQQVTLSCSPISGHRSVSWYQQTPGQGLQFLFEYFSETQRNKGNFPGRFSGRQFSNSRSEMNVSTLELGDSALYLCASSAKAGTTYNEQFFGPGTRLTVL.

This clone was detected only once. The CDR3: CASSLVVVGVVRAQYF. DNA for the CDR3: TGTGCCAGCAGCTTAGTCGTAGTGGGAGTAGTCCGAGCGCAGTACTTC. The chain employs TRBV11-3 and TRBJ2-7; D is possibly TRBD2 (5 bases). V lost 1 base to trimming and J lost 9 bases, with 22 bases between them. This CDR3 contains 16 residues. CDR1 and CDR2 from the germline V gene are SGHNT and YENEEA.

This chain links TRBV10-3 with TRBJ2-7; no definite D call. The CDR3 has 12 residues. Germline CDR1 reads ENHRY; CDR2 reads SYGVKD. Deletions cut 0 bases from V and 8 bases from J, with 8 bases between. CDR3 sequence (DNA): TGTGCCATCAGTGAGTCTCTGGAGAAGCAGTACTTC. It specifies CAISESLEKQYF.

V and J are TRBV19 and TRBJ1-5; unclear D gene. Germline CDR1 and CDR2: LNHDA and SQIVND (reference sequence). V lost 11 bases to trimming and J lost 0 bases, with 8 bases between them. The CDR3 is 12 residues long. The CDR3 sequence is CASQYSNQPQHF. In DNA, the CDR3 is TGTGCCTCCCAATATAGCAATCAGCCCCAGCATTTT. The variable domain in full, with the rest retrieved from reference TRBV19 and TRBJ1-5, is DGGITQSPKYLFRKEGQNVTLSCEQNLNHDAMYWYRQDPGQGLRLIYYSQIVNDFQKGDIAEGYSVSREKKESFPLTVTSAQKNPTAFYLCASQYSNQPQHFGDGTRLSIL.

This chain joins TRBV30 and TRBJ1-1; 7 bases are a match to TRBD1. V trimming: 6 bases; J trimming: 1 base; junction bases outside the gene matches: 5. Germline values: CDR1 GTSNPN, CDR2 SVGIG (reference sequence). There are 13 residues in the CDR3. The CDR3 DNA sequence: TGTGCCTGCCGGACAGGCAAGAACACTGAAGCTTTCTTT. This translates into CACRTGKNTEAFF.

The CDR3 nucleotides read TGTGCCAGTAGTACCTCATGGCCCCAGCATTTT. Translated: CASSTSWPQHF. V usage is TRBV19 and J usage is TRBJ1-5; D call uncertain. V was shortened by 4 bases and J by 9 bases, with 7 bases between the two germline ends. CDR3 length equals 11 residues. Germline lookup yields CDR1 LNHDA and CDR2 SQIVND (reference sequence).